These 26 T cell receptor beta chains were sequenced from one sample in a study of vaccination and CD4 T cells after COVID-19. Antigens for these TCRs are unknown. Regarding treatment: approximately 11-day PBMC culture with coronavirus spike peptide pools or control peptides (ViraFEST assay). Scientists ran DNA taken from cultured CD4+ T cells through the Oncomine TCR Beta short-read assay for sequencing. TCRdb re-derived calls from the PCR reads in MiXCR, one entry per CDR3 protein. This table holds 9,500 to 15,000 distinct CDR3 sequences, around half found once. The source material was CD4+ T cells from blood, cultured in vitro. The receptor set was obtained from a human donor who had recovered from COVID-19.

This clonotype has only one observation. The rearrangement joins TRBV10-2 to TRBJ1-1; D call uncertain. The CDR3 spans 13 residues. CDR1 is WSHSY and CDR2 is SAAADI in the germline V gene. Trimming removed 6 bases from V and 1 base from J, with 9 bases in between. The CDR3 loop is CASRGSGNTEAFF. Written as DNA, the CDR3 is TGCGCCAGCAGGGGCAGCGGGAACACTGAAGCTTTCTTT.

This clonotype turned up a few times. This rearrangement joins TRBV2 to TRBJ2-7; 9 bases align to TRBD1. Unmatched junction bases numbered 6, after V lost 6 bases and J lost 3 bases. The CDR3 length is 14 residues. Germline loops: CDR1 SNHLY, CDR2 FYNNEI. The CDR3 DNA sequence: TGTGCCAGCAGAAGACAGGGGGGAAACTACGAGCAGTACTTC. As protein: CASRRQGGNYEQYF.

J is TRBJ2-3 and V is TRBV24-1; TRBD2 agrees at 10 bases. Germline V gene sequence: CDR1 KGHDR, CDR2 SFDVKD. V was clipped by 7 bases and J by 0 bases; unmatched bases: 9. The length of the CDR3 is 17 residues. The CDR3 sequence: CATSDRTSGLSTDTQYF. The CDR3 region has the DNA TGTGCCACCAGCGACAGGACTAGCGGCTTAAGCACAGATACGCAGTATTTT.

V is TRBV7-9 and J is TRBJ1-2, with 8 bases aligning to TRBD1. Losses at the gene ends were 5 bases for V and 8 bases for J; bases not matched to a gene: 19. This CDR3 has 17 residues. The germline gives CDR1 SEHNR, CDR2 FQNEAQ (reference sequence). The CDR3 region has the DNA TGTGCCAGCAGCCCCTGGGACAGGAATCTCGGCAGGGTGGGCTACACCTTC. It is translated as CASSPWDRNLGRVGYTF.

V usage is TRBV6-2 or TRBV6-3 and J usage is TRBJ2-3; no definite D call. Germline assignment: CDR1 MNHEY and CDR2 SVGEGT. Deletions cut 0 bases from V and 6 bases from J, with 10 bases between. The CDR3 contains 14 residues. Here the CDR3 DNA reads TGTGCCAGCAGTTACTCGCCTCCTCCGGATACGCAGTATTTT. It yields the protein CASSYSPPPDTQYF.

This clonotype has a handful of counts. The chain recombines TRBV7-9 with TRBJ1-6; D is ambiguous. The V end was cut by 2 bases, the J end by 8 bases, with 7 bases between. Germline assignment: CDR1 SEHNR and CDR2 FQNEAQ (reference sequence). The CDR3 length is 13 residues. CDR3: CASSLSRDSPLHF. The DNA of the CDR3 is TGTGCCAGCAGCTTAAGTAGAGATTCACCCCTCCACTTT. The whole variable domain, remainder taken from reference TRBV7-9 and TRBJ1-6, is DTGVSQNPRHKITKRGQNVTFRCDPISEHNRLYWYRQTLGQGPEFLTYFQNEAQLEKSRLLSDRFSAERPKGSFSTLEIQRTEQGDSAMYLCASSLSRDSPLHFGNGTRLTVT.

V gene TRBV11-2 combines with J gene TRBJ2-5, with D tentatively TRBD2 (7 bases). The germline V gene has CDR1 SGHAT and CDR2 FQNNGV. V lost 0 bases and J 5 bases, leaving 13 bases between the germline ends. This CDR3 contains 15 residues. CDR3 nucleotides: TGTGCCAGCAGCTTAGATGGGGGGGCCGGGGAGACCCAGTACTTC. Its protein is CASSLDGGAGETQYF.

The chain carries TRBV6-5 and TRBJ2-7, with no clear D. Trimming took 0 bases from V and 2 from J, leaving 11 bases between them. From germline, CDR1 is MNHEY and CDR2 SVGAGI. CDR3 length: 15 amino acids. The CDR3 region has the DNA TGTGCCAGCAGTTACTCGAAGTTTATTCCCTACGAGCAGTACTTC. As protein: CASSYSKFIPYEQYF.

V gene TRBV6-2 or TRBV6-3 combines with J gene TRBJ1-2; unclear D gene. The CDR3 runs to 13 residues. CDR1 is MNHEY, CDR2 SVGEGT, per germline. Trimming left V 2 bases short and J 12 bases short, with 16 bases between. The CDR3 sequence is CASSYKDTGRDTF. DNA of the CDR3: TGTGCCAGCAGTTACAAAGACACGGGTAGAGACACCTTC.

Concerning this clonotype: A junction boundary mismatches the germline segment, possibly from a read error. This chain uses TRBV5-3 with TRBJ1-5; a weak D match, TRBD1 (6 bases). TRBV5-3 is noted as an ORF with a role that remains uncertain. The CDR3 sequence is 15 residues long. The CDR3 region is CASSFRGARNQPQHF. CDR3 coding DNA: TGTGCCAGCAGCTTTCGGGGGGCTAGAAATCAGCCCCAGCATTTT.

The CDR3 loop is CASSYRQSGLYGYTF. The DNA of the CDR3 is TGTGCCAGCAGTTACCGTCAATCGGGATTATATGGCTACACCTTC. The chain couples TRBV6-2 or TRBV6-3 to TRBJ1-2, with unresolved D. The V end was cut by 2 bases, the J end by 5 bases, with 15 bases between. CDR1 and CDR2 (germline): MNHEY, SVGEGT. The CDR3 runs 15 residues.

The V gene is TRBV21-1, the J gene TRBJ2-7; the table's D call of TRBD1 was not tested on the DNA. TRBV21-1 is a documented pseudogene. This CDR3 is 11 amino acids long. CDR3 residues: CASSQGSRGYF. The CDR3 region has the DNA TGTGCCAGCAGCCAAGGGTCGAGGGGGTACTTC.

This chain uses TRBV11-2 with TRBJ1-6; TRBD1 aligns across 7 bases. This CDR3 is 15 amino acids long. Germline lookup yields CDR1 SGHAT and CDR2 FQNNGV. J was trimmed by 11 bases and V by 2 bases; bases with no gene match: 9. The CDR3 loop is CASSLRWAGGTPLHF. The CDR3 nucleotides are TGTGCCAGCAGCTTACGTTGGGCAGGGGGGACACCCCTCCACTTT. The full variable domain, completed using reference TRBV11-2 and TRBJ1-6, is EAGVAQSPRYKIIEKRQSVAFWCNPISGHATLYWYQQILGQGPKLLIQFQNNGVVDDSQLPKDRFSAERLKGVDSTLKIQPAKLEDSAVYLCASSLRWAGGTPLHFGNGTRLTVT.

This chain uses TRBV27 with TRBJ1-1, with D perhaps TRBD1 (5 bases). The CDR3 consists of 19 residues. Trimming cost V 0 bases and J 6 bases, with 26 bases left between them. Germline assignment: CDR1 MNHEY and CDR2 SMNVEV (reference sequence). CDR3 in amino acids: CASSLSLPESGTLGAEAFF. CDR3 DNA sequence: TGTGCCAGCAGTTTATCCTTGCCGGAGTCAGGGACTTTGGGCGCTGAAGCTTTCTTT.

The chain couples TRBV20-1 to TRBJ1-5, with D unclear. V lost 0 bases to trimming and J lost 7 bases, with 13 bases between them. CDR1 and CDR2 from the germline V gene are DFQATT and SNEGSKA (reference sequence). This CDR3 has 14 residues. CDR3 nucleotides: TGCAGTGCTAGAGACCCGGTCTTGGGGCAGCCCCAGCATTTT. Its translation is CSARDPVLGQPQHF.

This clonotype was observed a few times. The chain links TRBV5-5 to TRBJ1-5; possible D gene TRBD1, 5 bases. V was trimmed by 4 bases and J by 3 bases, leaving 17 bases between them. Germline loops: CDR1 SGHKS, CDR2 YYEKEE (reference sequence). This CDR3 is 16 amino acids long. This CDR3 reads CASSLTVRDSNQPQHF. Here the CDR3 DNA reads TGTGCCAGCAGCCTAACGGTGCGGGACTCCAATCAGCCCCAGCATTTT.

The chain recombines TRBV21-1 with TRBJ1-5. TRBV21-1 is a listed pseudogene. CDR3 length equals 16 residues. The chain's CDR3 is CASSRERKGGNQPQHF. CDR3 in DNA: TGTGCCAGCAGCAGGGAACGGAAGGGAGGCAATCAGCCCCAGCATTTT.

The V call is TRBV20-1, the J call TRBJ1-4, with 8 bases fitting TRBD1. Germline V gives CDR1 DFQATT, CDR2 SNEGSKA (reference sequence). The trim removed 2 bases at V and 8 bases at J, leaving 7 bases unmatched. CDR3 length: 14 residues. In DNA, the CDR3 is TGCAGTGCTAGACCCAGGGGGCGGGGGGAAAAACTGTTTTTT. Amino acid sequence: CSARPRGRGEKLFF.

V usage is TRBV6-1 and J usage is TRBJ1-2; 8 nucleotides agree with TRBD1. V lost 8 bases to trimming and J lost 0 bases; unmatched junction nucleotides: 2. The germline CDR1 and CDR2 sequences are MNHNS and SASEGT. The CDR3 runs to 13 residues. The CDR3 DNA reads as TGTGCCAGCGCGGACAGGGCTAACTATGGCTACACCTTC. It is translated as CASADRANYGYTF.

This chain connects TRBV10-3 to TRBJ1-4, with D unresolved. This CDR3 comprises 14 residues. V was clipped by 3 bases and J by 3 bases, with 8 bases between them. The germline V gene encodes CDR1 ENHRY and CDR2 SYGVKD. CDR3 region: CAISDQNSNEKLFF. Written as DNA, the CDR3 is TGTGCCATCAGTGACCAGAACTCTAATGAAAAACTGTTTTTT.

This clonotype was seen a handful of times. The chain is built from TRBV24-1 and TRBJ2-7, with TRBD1 matching over 9 bases. V dropped 8 bases and J dropped 2; count of bases not matched to a gene: 3. The CDR3 is made up of 13 amino acids. The germline V gene has CDR1 KGHDR and CDR2 SFDVKD. The CDR3 coding sequence is TGTGCCACCATGGACAGGGGAACCTACGAGCAGTACTTC. Protein sequence: CATMDRGTYEQYF.

This clonotype has a handful of counts. CDR3 sequence (DNA): TGTGCCAGCAGCCTCCGGACTTTTACAGATACGCAGTATTTT. As protein: CASSLRTFTDTQYF. The chain carries TRBV6-1 and TRBJ2-3, with D perhaps matching TRBD2 (5 bases). Germline CDR1 MNHNS, CDR2 SASEGT. The CDR3 extends over 14 amino acids. Trimming took off 6 bases at V and 3 bases at J, with 13 bases between the two ends.

This sequence joins TRBV6-1 and TRBJ1-3; 7 nucleotides align to TRBD1. The CDR3 spans 12 residues. V trimming: 6 bases; J trimming: 6 bases; junction bases outside the gene matches: 2. The germline CDR1 and CDR2 sequences are MNHNS and SASEGT. CDR3 loop: CASRTGLNTIYF. The CDR3 DNA sequence: TGTGCCAGCAGGACAGGGCTAAACACCATATATTTT.

In this sample, this clonotype turned up a few times. This chain's CDR3 is CASSPRDGTIDTQYF. The CDR3 DNA sequence: TGTGCCAGCAGCCCCAGGGACGGGACCATAGATACGCAGTATTTT. The rearrangement links TRBV7-9 to TRBJ2-3; D is tentatively TRBD1 or TRBD2 (5 bases each). Germline assignment: CDR1 SEHNR and CDR2 FQNEAQ (reference sequence). The V end was cut by 5 bases, the J end by 5 bases, with 17 bases between. The CDR3 covers 15 residues.

To note about this clonotype: Given a much more abundant clone one base away, this may be a read error. The chain recombines TRBV6-1 with TRBJ1-2, with 7 bases aligning to TRBD1. CDR3 length equals 16 residues. Per germline, CDR1 MNHNS and CDR2 SASEGT. V was clipped by 4 bases and J by 10 bases; unmatched bases: 18. In DNA form, the CDR3 reads TGTGCCAGCAGTGGTACTGGGGGGGGACAGTCCCTTCCCTACACCTTC. As protein: CASSGTGGGQSLPYTF.

This clonotype was detected a few times. The chain employs TRBV7-2 and TRBJ2-1, with a weak D call TRBD2 (5 bases). This CDR3 region has 17 residues. Looked up from germline, CDR1 is SGHTA and CDR2 is FQGNSA. V gave up 0 bases and J gave up 0 bases, with 12 bases separating them. The CDR3 nucleotides read TGTGCCAGCAGCTTAGCGCCTGGACTTAGCTCCTACAATGAGCAGTTCTTC. It translates to CASSLAPGLSSYNEQFF. Combining the CDR3 with reference TRBV7-2 and TRBJ2-1 gives the whole variable domain GAGVSQSPSNKVTEKGKDVELRCDPISGHTALYWYRQSLGQGLEFLIYFQGNSAPDKSGLPSDRFSAERTGGSVSTLTIQRTQQEDSAVYLCASSLAPGLSSYNEQFFGPGTRLTVL.